Below, 24 T cell receptor beta chains from the same sample are listed, as sequenced in a study of blood T cell repertoires in COVID-19 (dated by TCRdb to 2020 to 2022). Receptor libraries were prepared by the immunoSEQ multiplex PCR assay. As stored in TCRdb, this immuneACCESS dataset retains in-frame rearrangements with V and J assigned. A fraction of the clones does not appear; measured against another copy, unresolved V genes explain less than half of the discrepancy, and the remainder lacks a known reason. Recorded for this sample are more than 350,000 clones; more than 80% of them occurred a single time. The top ten clones comprise under 4% of the sample. Sequencing was carried out using peripheral blood. These receptors came from a woman aged 25 to 39 with COVID-19, enrolled during active disease.

The chain employs TRBV30 and TRBJ2-5; TRBD2 might be the D (5 bases). The CDR3 runs 13 residues. Germline V gene sequence: CDR1 GTSNPN, CDR2 SVGIG (reference sequence). The V end lost 3 bases, the J end lost 4 bases, and 12 bases lay between the germline ends. CDR3 nucleotide sequence: TGTGCCTGGAGAGAGGGCGGCCGAGAGACCCAGTACTTC. This encodes CAWREGGRETQYF.

This clone was observed a handful of times. The chain couples TRBV5-4 to TRBJ1-6; 7 nucleotides match TRBD1. The junction had 9 bases not matched to a gene; V was cut back by 5 bases and J by 10 bases. The length of the CDR3 is 14 residues. Germline V gene lookup returns CDR1 SGHNT and CDR2 YYREEE (reference sequence). CDR3 amino acids: CASSATGVRSPLHF. CDR3 coding DNA: TGTGCCAGCAGTGCCACAGGGGTCCGGTCACCCCTCCACTTT.

The chain carries TRBV21-1 and TRBJ2-1; TRBD2, the D gene given by the table, was not confirmed from the DNA. TRBV21-1 counts as a pseudogene. The CDR3 is made up of 19 amino acids. The CDR3 loop reads CASSPRTDLAGPFYNEQFF. The CDR3 DNA sequence: TGTGCCAGCAGCCCCCGAACCGACCTAGCGGGACCTTTTTACAATGAGCAGTTCTTC.

V usage is TRBV28 and J usage is TRBJ2-2; no firm D call. The CDR3 is 16 residues long. The germline V gene encodes CDR1 MDHEN and CDR2 SYDVKM. V was pared by 3 bases and J by 1 base, with 12 bases between. CDR3: CASSFTHILNTGELFF. CDR3 DNA: TGTGCCAGCAGTTTCACACATATCCTGAACACCGGGGAGCTGTTTTTT. Variable domain in full (rest from reference TRBV28 and TRBJ2-2): DVKVTQSSRYLVKRTGEKVFLECVQDMDHENMFWYRQDPGLGLRLIYFSYDVKMKEKGDIPEGYSVSREKKERFSLILESASTNQTSMYLCASSFTHILNTGELFFGEGSRLTVL.

This chain connects TRBV24-1 to TRBJ2-1; D perhaps matches TRBD1 (6 bases). There are 14 residues in the CDR3. Germline assignment: CDR1 KGHDR and CDR2 SFDVKD. V shed 7 bases and J shed 0 bases, with 9 bases lying between them. This CDR3 reads CATRDRDSYNEQFF. Written as DNA, the CDR3 is TGTGCCACCAGGGACAGAGACTCCTACAATGAGCAGTTCTTC.

The rearrangement joins TRBV4-3 to TRBJ1-6; 7 nucleotides agree with TRBD1. This CDR3 has 14 residues. The V segment lost 4 bases and the J segment 6 bases; nucleotides outside the gene matches: 3. CDR1 and CDR2 from the germline V gene are LGHNA and YSLEER. The CDR3 DNA sequence: TGCGCCAGCAGCCGACAGGGATTTAATTCACCCCTCCACTTT. It specifies CASSRQGFNSPLHF.

The genes are TRBV7-9 and TRBJ1-3; D unresolved. CDR1 SEHNR and CDR2 FQNEAQ come from the germline V gene (reference sequence). This CDR3 spans 15 amino acids. V lost 4 bases, J lost 0 bases, and 10 bases lay in between. CDR3 loop: CASSSPGSSGNTIYF. CDR3 nucleotide sequence: TGTGCCAGCAGCTCTCCCGGGAGCTCTGGAAACACCATATATTTT.

The sample holds one count of this clone. The chain is built from TRBV28 and TRBJ1-2; D uncertain. Trimming left V 1 base short and J 8 bases short, with 14 bases between. The germline CDR1 and CDR2 sequences are MDHEN and SYDVKM. CDR3 length: 14 residues. CDR3 sequence: CASSLLPGVQGYTF. CDR3 coding DNA: TGTGCCAGCAGTTTATTGCCGGGTGTCCAAGGCTACACCTTC.

The rearrangement joins TRBV19 to TRBJ1-2; TRBD1 is a possible D gene (6 bases). Trimming pared 8 bases from V and 8 bases from J, leaving 21 bases between. The length of the CDR3 is 14 residues. Germline assignment: CDR1 LNHDA and CDR2 SQIVND (reference sequence). CDR3 DNA sequence: TGTGCCAGTTTGGTATCCGGGACACATAACGGCTACACCTTC. This encodes CASLVSGTHNGYTF.

This chain connects TRBV12-5 to TRBJ1-5; tentative D call: TRBD1 (5 bases). V was trimmed by 5 bases and J by 12 bases, leaving 14 bases between them. Germline V CDR1 and CDR2: LGHNT, FRNRAP. The CDR3 is made up of 12 amino acids. CDR3 sequence: CASGPSSGYQHF. CDR3 bases: TGTGCTAGTGGTCCATCGTCAGGGTACCAGCATTTT.

This sequence joins TRBV4-1 and TRBJ1-5; D is unresolved. Germline lookup yields CDR1 MGHRA and CDR2 YSYEKL. CDR3 length: 15 amino acids. V was cut by 4 bases and J by 0 bases, with 10 bases left in between. In nucleotides, the CDR3 is TGCGCCAGCAGCCTCGAAGCTTATAGCAATCAGCCCCAGCATTTT. Translated: CASSLEAYSNQPQHF.

The chain combines TRBV27 with TRBJ1-5; TRBD1 is a possible D gene (5 bases). Looked up from germline, CDR1 is MNHEY and CDR2 is SMNVEV (reference sequence). The V and J ends lost 6 bases and 3 bases respectively, with 15 bases between them. The CDR3 sequence is 15 residues long. CDR3 in amino acids: CASSHREGTNQPQHF. The CDR3 coding sequence is TGTGCCAGCAGCCACCGGGAGGGGACCAATCAGCCCCAGCATTTT.

The V and J genes are TRBV6-2 or TRBV6-3 and TRBJ2-5; D is perhaps TRBD2 (6 bases). V lost 7 bases and J 6 bases, leaving 18 bases between the germline ends. This CDR3 contains 14 residues. The germline V gene encodes CDR1 MNHEY and CDR2 SVGEGT. CDR3: CASTPGTGGQTQYF. For the CDR3, the DNA is TGTGCCAGCACCCCGGGGACTGGCGGACAGACCCAGTACTTC.

This clone has only one observation. The V and J genes are TRBV2 and TRBJ2-7; D is undetermined. V was shortened by 3 bases and J by 3 bases, with 15 bases between the two germline ends. CDR3 size: 15 residues. Germline values: CDR1 SNHLY, CDR2 FYNNEI. The CDR3 nucleotides are TGTGCCAGCAGTGAGCCAGGCAGACCAGGCTACGAGCAGTACTTC. It codes for CASSEPGRPGYEQYF.

The chain is built from TRBV7-9 and TRBJ2-3; TRBD2 might be the D (7 bases). This CDR3 has 17 residues. V was trimmed by 5 bases and J by 5 bases, leaving 23 bases between them. Germline loops: CDR1 SEHNR, CDR2 FQNEAQ (reference sequence). The CDR3, as DNA: TGTGCCAGCAGCCCCCCCTGGCGGGGGCCCCGAGAAGATACGCAGTATTTT. It is translated as CASSPPWRGPREDTQYF.

V gene TRBV19 combines with J gene TRBJ2-7; a weak D match, TRBD2 (6 bases). There are 14 residues in the CDR3. Germline assignment: CDR1 LNHDA and CDR2 SQIVND (reference sequence). V dropped 2 bases and J dropped 5 bases, with 13 bases sitting between them. In nucleotides, the CDR3 is TGTGCCAGTAGTATACGCGGGAACCGCCACGAGCAGTACTTC. Protein: CASSIRGNRHEQYF. Filled out from reference TRBV19 and TRBJ2-7, the complete variable domain reads DGGITQSPKYLFRKEGQNVTLSCEQNLNHDAMYWYRQDPGQGLRLIYYSQIVNDFQKGDIAEGYSVSREKKESFPLTVTSAQKNPTAFYLCASSIRGNRHEQYFGPGTRLTVT.

The rearrangement links TRBV27 to TRBJ2-7, with a tentative D call TRBD1 (6 bases). From germline, CDR1 is MNHEY and CDR2 SMNVEV (reference sequence). Trimming stripped 5 bases from V and 0 bases from J, with 14 bases between. This CDR3 is built from 15 residues. This CDR3 is CASSAQGISSYEQYF. The CDR3 DNA is TGTGCCAGCAGTGCACAGGGAATTAGCTCCTACGAGCAGTACTTC.

The rearrangement links TRBV6-5 to TRBJ2-1, with 7 nucleotides matching TRBD2. The CDR3 extends over 15 amino acids. Per the germline V gene, CDR1 is MNHEY and CDR2 is SVGAGI. With V trimmed by 4 bases and J by 4 bases, 7 bases remained unmatched. CDR3 residues: CASSWSGINYNEQFF. CDR3 bases: TGTGCCAGCAGTTGGAGCGGGATTAATTACAATGAGCAGTTCTTC.

The rearrangement links TRBV3-1 (or the pseudogene TRBV3-2) to TRBJ2-3; TRBD1 agrees at 10 bases. The CDR3 length is 17 residues. Germline V gene data show CDR1 as LGHDT and CDR2 as YNNKEL (reference sequence). J was trimmed by 2 bases and V by 1 base; bases with no gene match: 6. CDR3 in DNA: TGTGCCAGCAGCCAAGTAACGGGGACAGGGGCCACAGATACGCAGTATTTT. This codes for CASSQVTGTGATDTQYF.

The rearrangement uses TRBV20-1 and TRBJ2-3; 7 bases line up with TRBD2. The CDR3 spans 15 residues. After removal of 3 bases from V and 0 bases from J, the junction contained 6 bases not matched to a gene. Germline V gene data show CDR1 as DFQATT and CDR2 as SNEGSKA (reference sequence). The CDR3 sequence: CSASSLAESTDTQYF. The CDR3 DNA sequence: TGCAGTGCTAGTTCCCTAGCGGAGAGCACAGATACGCAGTATTTT.

This chain joins TRBV11-3 and TRBJ2-2, with D possibly matching TRBD2 (5 bases). This CDR3 spans 18 amino acids. Germline V CDR1 and CDR2: SGHNT, YENEEA. Trimming removed 1 base at V and 4 bases at J, with 19 bases between. The CDR3 reads CASSLAVRLERSTGELFF. CDR3 DNA: TGTGCCAGCAGCTTAGCGGTTAGGTTAGAGCGGAGCACCGGGGAGCTGTTTTTT.

The chain combines TRBV2 with TRBJ1-1; TRBD1 matches at 9 bases. The J segment lost 2 bases and the V segment lost 3 bases, leaving 4 bases of the junction unmatched. Germline V gene data show CDR1 as SNHLY and CDR2 as FYNNEI. The CDR3 loop spans 15 amino acids. The CDR3 sequence: CASSDRQGVNTEAFF. CDR3 bases: TGTGCCAGCAGTGACCGACAGGGGGTTAACACTGAAGCTTTCTTT.

The chain employs TRBV7-2 and TRBJ1-2; TRBD1 matches 8 bases. CDR3 size: 15 residues. V shed 5 bases and J 4 bases; nucleotides not matched to a gene: 9. Germline V CDR1 and CDR2: SGHTA, FQGNSA. The CDR3 coding sequence is TGTGCCAGCAGCGCTCGACAGGGGATAGCCTATGGCTACACCTTC. It specifies CASSARQGIAYGYTF.

Here the CDR3 DNA reads TGTGCCAGCGAGTGGAGTTCGCGAGTCCGCTCATATGGCTACACCTTC. Its translation: CASEWSSRVRSYGYTF. The V call is TRBV2, the J call TRBJ1-2; D is ambiguous. The ends were cut back, 8 bases at V and 5 bases at J, with 24 bases in the middle. The CDR3 sequence is 16 residues long. CDR1 SNHLY and CDR2 FYNNEI come from the germline V gene.